This TCR beta chain emerged from a study of spatial heterogeneity in lung cancer. About the study: Sequencing consistently turned up more beta-chain sequences than alpha-chain sequences. Study observations and caveats: Whereas they appeared in blood less at follow-up, ubiquitous expanded tumor TCRs appeared there more at resection.

Germline CDR1 is SGHRS and CDR2 is YFSETQ. V shed 4 bases and J 2 bases; nucleotides not matched to a gene: 5. This CDR3 comprises 15 residues. This clonotype occurred many times. The antigen remains unidentified. A distinct unique molecular identifier was carried by each TCR cDNA molecule. TCRdb reprocessed the 5' RACE reads with MiXCR, giving one entry per CDR3 protein. The table records fewer than 50,000 distinct CDR3 sequences, approximately 10% of them present only once. As for time point: blood at routine non-recurrence follow-up after resection. Whole RNA was taken from tumor, nontumor lung or frozen PBMC; it was then sequenced unsorted.

The receptor was derived from a female donor with early-stage non-small cell lung cancer. V usage is TRBV5-1 and J usage is TRBJ2-7, with 11 bases matching TRBD2. The sequenced sample was PBMCs, obtained at follow-up. CDR3 coding DNA: TGCGCCAGCAGCCGGACTAGCGGGCTTCCCTACGAGCAGTACTTC. It translates to CASSRTSGLPYEQYF.